Following are 20 T cell receptor beta chains from one sample sequenced in a study of monozygotic twins with inflammatory bowel disease (dated by TCRdb to 2018 to 2020). The library was produced with 5' RACE. Sequencing relied on an Illumina HiSeq 2500. Reads reprocessed by TCRdb are summarized as one entry per CDR3 protein sequence, and DNA is absent. This specimen's table enumerates roughly 300,000 distinct CDR3 sequences. 5% to 6% of the sample rests with the top ten. Sequencing was done on a sample of blood. The receptors come from a human donor with ulcerative colitis or Crohn's disease, or a healthy co-twin of an affected twin (not recorded which).

The chain couples TRBV5-1 to TRBJ2-1; TCRdb outputs TRBD2, but without DNA this stays unchecked. Germline CDR1 reads SGHRS; CDR2 reads YFSETQ. The CDR3 sequence is 14 residues long. CDR3 sequence reads: CASRPGTTLGEQFF.

This sequence joins TRBV19 and TRBJ1-1. Germline CDR1 reads LNHDA; CDR2 reads SQIVND (reference sequence). This CDR3 has 13 amino acids. CDR3 in amino acids: CASSIELHNKAFF.

This chain joins TRBV4-3 and TRBJ1-1; TCRdb gives TRBD1 as the D gene, but with no DNA this cannot be confirmed. Per the germline V gene, CDR1 is LGHNA and CDR2 is YSLEER. The CDR3 contains 14 residues. The CDR3 here is CASSQSDRGTEAFF.

V is TRBV28 and J is TRBJ1-3; TCRdb's D call, TRBD1, is unchecked because there is no DNA. The germline gives CDR1 MDHEN, CDR2 SYDVKM. The CDR3 runs 15 residues. CDR3 in amino acids: CASSPGTASGNTIYF.

The rearrangement joins TRBV7-2 to TRBJ1-6; TCRdb's assignment of TRBD1 cannot be checked, as there is no DNA. The V gene's germline CDR1 is SGHTA and CDR2 FQGNSA. The CDR3 loop spans 16 amino acids. The CDR3 sequence is CASSLAGQVYNSPLHF.

This chain connects TRBV9 to TRBJ2-5; there is no DNA to check the TCRdb D call of TRBD1. Germline loops: CDR1 SGDLS, CDR2 YYNGEE. The CDR3 has 15 residues. CDR3 sequence reads: CASSVAPGPLETQYF.

The chain joins TRBV7-9 to TRBJ1-3. Germline V CDR1 and CDR2: SEHNR, FQNEAQ (reference sequence). The CDR3 loop spans 17 amino acids. The CDR3 loop is CASRTLPNAGSGNTIYF.

The chain couples TRBV20-1 to TRBJ2-3. This CDR3 region has 13 residues. CDR1 is DFQATT and CDR2 is SNEGSKA in the germline V gene (reference sequence). The CDR3 reads CSARDTGTDTQYF.

The chain combines TRBV7-8 with TRBJ1-3. The CDR3 has 15 amino acids. The germline gives CDR1 SGHVS, CDR2 FQNEAQ. CDR3 loop: CASSSENLLGNTIYF.

The chain couples TRBV6-2 or TRBV6-3 to TRBJ2-4; TCRdb calls TRBD1, which cannot be checked without DNA. The V gene's germline CDR1 is MNHEY and CDR2 SVGEGT. This CDR3 has 14 residues. CDR3 loop: CASSYPGAANIQYF.

V is TRBV7-9 and J is TRBJ2-1; TCRdb's D call of TRBD2 is untestable without DNA. Germline V gives CDR1 SEHNR, CDR2 FQNEAQ (reference sequence). The CDR3 sequence is 15 residues long. CDR3 sequence reads: CASSLTGTSGRWEFF.

The chain couples TRBV12-3 or TRBV12-4 to TRBJ1-1; the TRBD1 assignment by TCRdb is unverifiable without DNA. The CDR3 runs 20 residues. This CDR3 is CASSTRGGRGRGQRNTEAFF.

The V gene is TRBV7-2, the J gene TRBJ2-7; TCRdb indicates TRBD1, and absent DNA this call remains unverified. The length of the CDR3 is 11 residues. Per germline, CDR1 SGHTA and CDR2 FQGNSA. CDR3 region: CASLGRLEQYF.

The V call is TRBV7-9, the J call TRBJ2-7; TCRdb outputs TRBD1, but without DNA this stays unchecked. This CDR3 spans 15 amino acids. Germline V gene data show CDR1 as SEHNR and CDR2 as FQNEAQ (reference sequence). The CDR3 sequence is CASSYREGQTYEQYF.

The rearrangement joins TRBV19 to TRBJ2-2. Germline CDR1 LNHDA, CDR2 SQIVND (reference sequence). CDR3 size: 17 residues. The CDR3 here is CASSINSGVRNTGELFF.

The J gene is TRBJ1-6, the V gene TRBV13. CDR1 and CDR2 from the germline V gene are PRHDT and FYEKMQ (reference sequence). There are 14 residues in the CDR3. CDR3 loop: CASSLGQANSPLHF.

The V gene is TRBV28, the J gene TRBJ2-6; the D call of TRBD1 rests on TCRdb alone, since no DNA is present to check it. This CDR3 is 19 amino acids long. Germline values: CDR1 MDHEN, CDR2 SYDVKM. The CDR3 is CASSLSTGFMGSGANVLTF.

The rearrangement joins TRBV27 to TRBJ2-2; lacking DNA, the TRBD1 call made by TCRdb goes unchecked. Germline CDR1 MNHEY, CDR2 SMNVEV (reference sequence). The CDR3 loop spans 16 amino acids. The CDR3 sequence is CASSYGGLGGTGELFF.

The chain uses TRBV24-1 and TRBJ2-6; TCRdb gives TRBD1 as the D gene, but with no DNA this cannot be confirmed. The CDR3 has 17 amino acids. Germline assignment: CDR1 KGHDR and CDR2 SFDVKD. CDR3 sequence reads: CATSDHGQGIGANVLTF.

The V call is TRBV4-3, the J call TRBJ1-1; there is no DNA to check the TCRdb D call of TRBD1. Germline-derived CDR1 and CDR2 are LGHNA and YSLEER. This CDR3 has 17 residues. The CDR3 sequence: CASSQFGTGGWADEAFF.